The entry that follows covers one T cell receptor (beta chain) sequence. In germline, CDR1 is SNHLY, CDR2 FYNNEI. After removal of 7 bases from V and 7 bases from J, the junction contained 5 bases not matched to a gene. The CDR3 runs to 13 residues. These data are taken from a study of blood T cell repertoires in COVID-19. Clones were read by immunoSEQ multiplex PCR, and TCRdb kept only the in-frame ones, dropping some. The sample records around 290,000 clones, approximately 89% being singletons. The TCR originated in a woman aged 45 to 65 who had recovered from COVID-19. Input material: peripheral blood. The chain has TRBV2 and TRBJ2-2, with TRBD2 matching over 8 bases. The CDR3 DNA is TGTGCCAGCAAGCGGGAGTCTATCGGGGAGCTGTTTTTT. Protein: CASKRESIGELFF.